This T cell receptor (beta chain) was identified in a study of CXCR3-negative and CXCR3-positive naive CD8 T cells. The CDR3 runs 15 residues. Triplicate approximately 300,000-cell sorts were made of each CD8+ T cell subset. To note about this clonotype: Antigen unknown.

Findings and caveats of the study: CXCR3-positive naive cells carried more hydrophobic TRB CDR3s than CXCR3-negative naive cells did. Relative to memory CD8+ cells, whose diversity was much lower, both naive subsets had comparably high diversity.

Preparation of TRB cDNA libraries relied on 5' RACE carrying UMI labels. TCRdb reprocessed the 5' RACE reads and keeps a single row for each CDR3 protein, giving no DNA. The ten top clones account for approximately 1.9%, within a sample of 5,700 or so distinct CDR3 sequences. The material sequenced was naive CXCR3+ CD8+ T cells from blood. The sample's subset: CD45RO-CCR7+CD27+CD95- naive CD8+ T cells expressing CXCR3 (TNR3+). The TCR originated in a human donor in good health. Some clones in this sample may be carry-over from other donors' samples. The chain combines TRBV12-3 or TRBV12-4 with TRBJ2-1. The CDR3 region is CASSFESSSYNEQFF.